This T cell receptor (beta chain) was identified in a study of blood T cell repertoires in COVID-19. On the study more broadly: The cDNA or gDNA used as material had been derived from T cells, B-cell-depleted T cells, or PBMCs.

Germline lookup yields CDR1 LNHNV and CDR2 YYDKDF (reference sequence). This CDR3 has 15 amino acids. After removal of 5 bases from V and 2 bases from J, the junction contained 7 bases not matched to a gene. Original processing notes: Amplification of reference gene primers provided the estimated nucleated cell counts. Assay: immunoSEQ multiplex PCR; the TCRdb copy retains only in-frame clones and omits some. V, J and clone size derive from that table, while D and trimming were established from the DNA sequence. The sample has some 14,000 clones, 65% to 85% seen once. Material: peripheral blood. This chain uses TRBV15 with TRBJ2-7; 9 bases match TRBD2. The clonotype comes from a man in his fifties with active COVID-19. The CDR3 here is CATSFLAGETYEQYF. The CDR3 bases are TGTGCCACCAGCTTCTTAGCGGGAGAGACCTACGAGCAGTACTTC.